Below are 16 T cell receptor beta chains sequenced from a single sample in a study of T cells after yellow fever vaccination. A single record per CDR3 protein comes from TCRdb applying MiXCR to the 5' RACE reads. Of fewer than 650,000 distinct CDR3 sequences in the sample, roughly 22% were seen once. The input for sequencing was PBMCs, taken 21 days after the first yellow fever vaccination. Source of these receptors: a man between 18 and 29 years old who received the YFV17D yellow fever vaccine.

This sequence joins TRBV28 and TRBJ2-7; 8 bases line up with TRBD1. V was clipped by 3 bases and J by 3 bases; unmatched bases: 4. There are 14 residues in the CDR3. CDR1 MDHEN and CDR2 SYDVKM come from the germline V gene. CDR3: CASSFGTGYYEQYV. Written as DNA, the CDR3 is TGTGCCAGCAGTTTCGGGACAGGATACTACGAGCAGTACGTC.

The V and J genes are TRBV28 and TRBJ1-2, with a possible D match to TRBD1 (6 bases). Trimming took 5 bases from V and 7 from J, leaving 20 bases between them. The CDR3 sequence is 15 residues long. Germline loops: CDR1 MDHEN, CDR2 SYDVKM. CDR3 DNA sequence: TGTGCCAGCAGTGGGTGGTTCAGGGGACGGGGTGGCTACACCTTC. As protein: CASSGWFRGRGGYTF.

This sequence joins TRBV12-3 or TRBV12-4 and TRBJ1-5, with a weak D call TRBD1 (5 bases). This CDR3 contains 13 residues. Trimming left V 5 bases short and J 5 bases short, with 10 bases between. CDR3: CASSPGLHQPQHF. As DNA, the CDR3 is TGTGCCAGCAGTCCAGGGTTGCATCAGCCCCAGCATTTT.

The rearrangement links TRBV6-1 to TRBJ1-2; D uncertain. CDR1 is MNHNS, CDR2 SASEGT, per germline. CDR3 length: 16 residues. V lost 5 bases and J lost 1, with 17 bases in between. CDR3 nucleotides: TGTGCCAGCAGTCCCGGGTCTGTGTTGAGTAACTATGGCTACACCTTC. Its protein product is CASSPGSVLSNYGYTF.

The chain employs TRBV2 and TRBJ1-4; possible D gene TRBD1, 6 bases. Per germline, CDR1 SNHLY and CDR2 FYNNEI. The length of the CDR3 is 13 residues. Trimming cost V 9 bases and J 8 bases, with 16 bases left between them. Written as DNA, the CDR3 is TGTGCCAGTGCCACAGGGAGATGGGAAAAACTGTTTTTT. Encoded protein: CASATGRWEKLFF.

This clonotype was observed a handful of times. The chain links TRBV18 to TRBJ2-1; no clear D. Germline assignment: CDR1 KGHSH and CDR2 LQKENI. With 2 bases removed from V and 7 bases from J, the gap between germline ends came to 6 bases. This CDR3 has 12 residues. CDR3 amino acids: CASSPNKNEQFF. DNA of the CDR3: TGTGCCAGCTCACCAAATAAAAATGAGCAGTTCTTC.

This clonotype appeared a few times. This chain uses TRBV7-9 with TRBJ1-6; 7 bases fit TRBD1. This CDR3 has 16 residues. The V gene end was trimmed by 6 bases and the J gene end by 1 base; junction bases not matched to a gene: 6. CDR1 SEHNR and CDR2 FQNEAQ come from the germline V gene (reference sequence). CDR3 in DNA: TGTGCCAGCAGACCCGACAGGGCTTCCTATAATTCACCCCTCCACTTT. Its translation: CASRPDRASYNSPLHF.

The chain couples TRBV6-2 or TRBV6-3 to TRBJ2-3; D is ambiguous. Trimming cost V 6 bases and J 2 bases, with 12 bases left between them. The CDR3 consists of 14 residues. Germline CDR1 reads MNHEY; CDR2 reads SVGEGT. The CDR3 region has the DNA TGTGCCAGCAGCCTTCTAAGAACCACAGATACGCAGTATTTT. Its protein product is CASSLLRTTDTQYF.

This clonotype has only a few counts. V and J are TRBV2 and TRBJ1-1; possibly TRBD1 for D (6 bases). CDR3 length: 13 residues. CDR1 is SNHLY, CDR2 FYNNEI, per germline. Trimming took 8 bases from V and 3 from J, leaving 13 bases between them. The CDR3 coding sequence is TGTGCCAGCGACAAACAGGGAGACACTGAAGCTTTCTTT. Its translation is CASDKQGDTEAFF. The full variable domain, completed using reference TRBV2 and TRBJ1-1, is EPEVTQTPSHQVTQMGQEVILRCVPISNHLYFYWYRQILGQKVEFLVSFYNNEISEKSEIFDDQFSVERPDGSNFTLKIRSTKLEDSAMYFCASDKQGDTEAFFGQGTRLTVV.

There are many counts of this clonotype. The genes are TRBV29-1 and TRBJ2-7, with 11 bases that match TRBD1. CDR1 SQVTM and CDR2 ANQGSEA come from the germline V gene. V was clipped by 3 bases and J by 2 bases; unmatched bases: 6. The CDR3 length is 15 residues. CDR3 sequence reads: CSVDAGQGAPYEQYF. CDR3 sequence (DNA): TGCAGCGTTGACGCCGGACAGGGGGCTCCCTACGAGCAGTACTTC.

This clonotype came up a few times. The genes are TRBV12-3 or TRBV12-4 and TRBJ2-5, with D perhaps TRBD2 (5 bases). CDR3 length: 15 residues. V was shortened by 0 bases and J by 1 base, with 9 bases between the two germline ends. CDR3 sequence: CASSLAGAIQETQYF. The CDR3 coding sequence is TGTGCCAGCAGTTTAGCGGGAGCCATCCAAGAGACCCAGTACTTC.

This clonotype appeared a few times. This chain uses TRBV7-9 with TRBJ1-6, with 8 nucleotides matching TRBD1. The V segment lost 5 bases and the J segment 0 bases; nucleotides outside the gene matches: 3. This CDR3 has 16 amino acids. The germline V gene encodes CDR1 SEHNR and CDR2 FQNEAQ (reference sequence). Here the CDR3 DNA reads TGTGCCAGCAGCACGGACAGGGCCTCCTATAATTCACCCCTCCACTTT. Translation: CASSTDRASYNSPLHF. The full variable domain, its missing parts supplied by reference TRBV7-9 and TRBJ1-6, is DTGVSQNPRHKITKRGQNVTFRCDPISEHNRLYWYRQTLGQGPEFLTYFQNEAQLEKSRLLSDRFSAERPKGSFSTLEIQRTEQGDSAMYLCASSTDRASYNSPLHFGNGTRLTVT.

This clonotype was found a few times. The rearrangement links TRBV19 to TRBJ1-1; D gene unclear. V dropped 4 bases and J dropped 1 base, with 10 bases sitting between them. Germline values: CDR1 LNHDA, CDR2 SQIVND (reference sequence). The CDR3 totals 14 residues. CDR3 protein: CASSNWYANTEAFF. In DNA form, the CDR3 reads TGTGCCAGTAGTAATTGGTACGCGAACACTGAAGCTTTCTTT.

This clonotype was observed a few times. This chain uses TRBV5-1 with TRBJ2-1; 12 bases are shared with TRBD2. The CDR3 runs to 17 residues. The germline V gene has CDR1 SGHRS and CDR2 YFSETQ. The ends lost 3 bases at V and 2 bases at J; junction bases unmatched: 6. For the CDR3, the DNA is TGCGCCAGCAGCTCGGCCAGGACTAGCGGGACCTACAATGAGCAGTTCTTC. Protein product: CASSSARTSGTYNEQFF.

The CDR3 bases are TGTGCCAGCTCACCTTCGGAAATCGACAGTTACCTCTCTGGGGCCAACGTCCTGACTTTC. Translated: CASSPSEIDSYLSGANVLTF. The rearrangement joins TRBV18 to TRBJ2-6; a possible D gene is TRBD1 (5 bases). CDR1 and CDR2 (germline): KGHSH, LQKENI. This CDR3 has 20 residues. Trimming cost V 3 bases and J 0 bases, with 21 bases left between them.

This clonotype was observed a single time. The V and J genes are TRBV7-2 and TRBJ1-5; TRBD1 matches 9 bases. The germline gives CDR1 SGHTA, CDR2 FQGNSA. The ends lost 5 bases at V and 7 bases at J; junction bases unmatched: 6. The CDR3 loop spans 14 amino acids. CDR3 bases: TGTGCCAGCAGCCCGGACAGGGGCGGGCAGCCCCAGCATTTT. Its translation is CASSPDRGGQPQHF.